This T cell receptor (beta chain) was recorded in a study of blood T cell repertoires in COVID-19. This CDR3 is built from 13 residues. The germline V gene has CDR1 MNHEY and CDR2 SMNVEV (reference sequence). V lost 5 bases and J 7 bases, leaving 15 bases between the germline ends. A few counts support this clone. Sequencing was performed with immunoSEQ multiplex PCR; in TCRdb, only in-frame clones are kept and a portion is missing. The sample has 200,000 or so clones; roughly 80% are singletons. V usage is TRBV27 and J usage is TRBJ2-7; D perhaps matches TRBD1 (6 bases). Sequencing used peripheral blood. This clonotype was obtained from a woman in her twenties or thirties with acute or convalescent COVID-19. DNA for the CDR3: TGTGCCAGCAGTGTAACAGGGTCTCAAGAGCAGTACTTC. It codes for CASSVTGSQEQYF.